What follows are 11 T cell receptor beta chains derived from one specimen sequenced in a study of metastatic and nonmetastatic thyroid tumors. Thyroid surgery was preceded by no treatment in any patient. TCRdb called clones again from the PCR reads with MiXCR. The table lists 25,000 to 35,000 clones, around 25% of them singletons. Source material: blood. The receptors come from a female donor with papillary thyroid cancer or a benign thyroid nodule (not recorded which). Some clones in this sample may be carry-over from other donors' samples.

There are a few counts of this clone. The chain employs TRBV5-1 and TRBJ2-2; 9 nucleotides align to TRBD1. CDR1 is SGHRS, CDR2 YFSETQ, per germline. The J segment lost 4 bases and the V segment lost 3 bases, leaving 4 bases of the junction unmatched. The CDR3 contains 15 residues. In nucleotides, the CDR3 is TGCGCCAGCAGCTCCGGGACAGGGCCCACCGGGGAGCTGTTTTTT. Its translation is CASSSGTGPTGELFF.

This clone was picked up many times. The rearrangement joins TRBV30 to TRBJ1-4; no clear D. The germline V and J ends were trimmed by 1 base and 4 bases, with 7 bases remaining between them. The CDR3 is 13 residues long. Germline V CDR1 and CDR2: GTSNPN, SVGIG (reference sequence). CDR3 amino acids: CAWSEEINEKLFF. The CDR3 bases are TGTGCCTGGAGTGAGGAGATTAATGAAAAACTGTTTTTT. Using reference TRBV30 and TRBJ1-4 for the parts outside the CDR3, the full variable domain is SQTIHQWPATLVQPVGSPLSLECTVEGTSNPNLYWYRQAAGRGLQLLFYSVGIGQISSEVPQNLSASRPQDRQFILSSKKLLLSDSGFYLCAWSEEINEKLFFGSGTQLSVL.

This clone has ten or more counts. The chain couples TRBV29-1 to TRBJ2-1; TRBD1 is a possible D gene (6 bases). This CDR3 comprises 12 residues. CDR1 is SQVTM and CDR2 is ANQGSEA in the germline V gene. In DNA, the CDR3 is TGCAGAATGGACAGCGACAACAATGAGCAGTTCTTC. Translated, it gives CRMDSDNNEQFF.

This clone was seen ten or more times. This chain uses TRBV7-6 with TRBJ1-1; 7 positions agree with TRBD1. Per germline, CDR1 SGHVS and CDR2 FNYEAQ. Trimming at V came to 2 bases and at J to 11 bases, leaving 8 bases not matched to a gene. This CDR3 has 13 residues. This CDR3 reads CASSLKRGLGAFF. CDR3 nucleotide sequence: TGTGCCAGCAGCTTAAAGAGGGGGCTTGGCGCTTTCTTT.

The CDR3 bases are TGTGCCAGCAGCTGGGACAGCTACGAGCAGTACTTC. It specifies CASSWDSYEQYF. V is TRBV7-9 and J is TRBJ2-7, with 7 bases aligning to TRBD1. Germline V gene lookup returns CDR1 SEHNR and CDR2 FQNEAQ (reference sequence). The CDR3 is 12 residues long. V was pared by 4 bases and J by 3 bases, with 0 bases of the junction left unmatched. Drawing the rest from reference TRBV7-9 and TRBJ2-7, the complete variable domain is DTGVSQNPRHKITKRGQNVTFRCDPISEHNRLYWYRQTLGQGPEFLTYFQNEAQLEKSRLLSDRFSAERPKGSFSTLEIQRTEQGDSAMYLCASSWDSYEQYFGPGTRLTVT.

This clone was picked up many times. A clone one base away is much larger, so this may be a read error. The chain couples TRBV28 to TRBJ2-7; 8 bases agree with TRBD2. V lost 6 bases to trimming and J lost 2 bases; unmatched junction nucleotides: 6. This CDR3 contains 14 residues. CDR1 is MDHEN and CDR2 is SYDVKM in the germline V gene. The CDR3 coding sequence is TGTGCCAGCAGCATGTCAGCGGGAGCCTACGAGCAGTACTTC. Its translation: CASSMSAGAYEQYF. The full variable domain, in which reference TRBV28 and TRBJ2-7 provide the parts outside the CDR3, is DVKVTQSSRYLVKRTGEKVFLECVQDMDHENMFWYRQDPGLGLRLIYFSYDVKMKEKGDIPEGYSVSREKKERFSLILESASTNQTSMYLCASSMSAGAYEQYFGPGTRLTVT.

This clone was seen just once. A read error may produce the germline difference seen at one junction end. The chain carries TRBV9 and TRBJ2-7; D might be TRBD2 (6 bases). CDR1 and CDR2 (germline): SGDLS, YYNGEE. CDR3 length: 16 residues. This CDR3 reads CASSVDLRGSSNEQYF. The CDR3 nucleotides read TGTGCAAGCAGCGTAGATCTGCGGGGAAGCTCCAACGAGCAGTACTTC.

This clone appeared many times. This rearrangement joins TRBV20-1 to TRBJ2-5; no reliable D call. Germline CDR1 DFQATT, CDR2 SNEGSKA (reference sequence). The CDR3 is 15 residues long. The V end was cut by 6 bases, the J end by 1 base, with 18 bases between. CDR3 region: CSAKDFGRAQETQYF. The CDR3 DNA reads TGCAGTGCCAAAGATTTCGGTAGAGCCCAAGAGACCCAGTACTTC.

The V gene is TRBV5-1, the J gene TRBJ2-7, with D tentatively TRBD1 or TRBD2 (5 bases each). Germline V lookup: CDR1 SGHRS, CDR2 YFSETQ. V was shortened by 4 bases and J by 1 base, with 9 bases between the two germline ends. This CDR3 has 13 residues. The CDR3, as DNA: TGCGCCAGCAGCCGGGACCGATCCTACGAGCAGTACTTC. Its translation is CASSRDRSYEQYF. Full variable domain (outside the CDR3, taken from reference TRBV5-1 and TRBJ2-7): KAGVTQTPRYLIKTRGQQVTLSCSPISGHRSVSWYQQTPGQGLQFLFEYFSETQRNKGNFPGRFSGRQFSNSRSEMNVSTLELGDSALYLCASSRDRSYEQYFGPGTRLTVT.

This chain joins TRBV3-1 and TRBJ2-1; no firm D call. Deletions cut 8 bases from V and 10 bases from J, with 9 bases between. CDR3 length: 10 amino acids. Germline assignment: CDR1 LGHDT and CDR2 YNNKEL (reference sequence). CDR3 loop: CASGPAEQFF. The CDR3 DNA reads TGTGCCAGCGGGCCCGCGGAGCAGTTCTTC.

The V and J genes are TRBV20-1 and TRBJ1-2; D is possibly TRBD1 (6 bases). CDR3 length: 12 residues. Trimming cost V 3 bases and J 5 bases, with 10 bases left between them. Germline V CDR1 and CDR2: DFQATT, SNEGSKA (reference sequence). CDR3 sequence (DNA): TGCAGTGCTAGGTTCGGGACATATGGCTACACCTTC. Translated, it gives CSARFGTYGYTF.